Sequencing of this TCR beta chain was carried out in a study of blood T cell repertoires in COVID-19. Study at large: Researchers got acute and convalescent COVID-19 samples from the United States, Italy and Spain. From T cells, B-cell-depleted T cells, or PBMCs came the material, which was cDNA or gDNA.

As originally analysed: Estimates of nucleated cell counts were drawn from the amplification of reference gene primers. Repertoires were generated with immunoSEQ multiplex PCR, while TCRdb's copy carries only in-frame clones and drops some. V and J calls plus clone size are reproduced from that table; the DNA served to infer D and trimming. Here the sample spans some 180,000 clones, around 86% being singletons. V was cut by 6 bases and J by 0 bases, with 8 bases left in between. Germline V gene sequence: CDR1 MNHEY, CDR2 SVGAGI. This CDR3 has 13 residues. The rearrangement uses TRBV6-5 and TRBJ1-2; D is ambiguous. Sequencing was carried out using peripheral blood. The clonotype was recovered from a middle-aged man with acute or convalescent COVID-19. The DNA of the CDR3 is TGTGCCAGCAGGGTTACAGCTAACTATGGCTACACCTTC. It specifies CASRVTANYGYTF.